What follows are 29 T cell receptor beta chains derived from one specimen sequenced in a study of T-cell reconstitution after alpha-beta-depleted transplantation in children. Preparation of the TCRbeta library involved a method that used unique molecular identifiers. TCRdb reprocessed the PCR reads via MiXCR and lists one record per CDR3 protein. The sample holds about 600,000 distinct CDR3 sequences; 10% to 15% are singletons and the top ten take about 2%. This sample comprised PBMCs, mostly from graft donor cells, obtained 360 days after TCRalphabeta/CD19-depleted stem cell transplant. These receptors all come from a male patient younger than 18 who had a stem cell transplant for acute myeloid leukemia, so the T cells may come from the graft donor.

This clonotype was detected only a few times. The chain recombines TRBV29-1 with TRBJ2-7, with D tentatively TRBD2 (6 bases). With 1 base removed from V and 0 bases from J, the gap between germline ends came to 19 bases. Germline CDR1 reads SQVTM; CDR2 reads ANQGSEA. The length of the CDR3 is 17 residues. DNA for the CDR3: TGCAGCGTTGAAGGGGACGTGAGCGGGCCCAACTCCTACGAGCAGTACTTC. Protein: CSVEGDVSGPNSYEQYF.

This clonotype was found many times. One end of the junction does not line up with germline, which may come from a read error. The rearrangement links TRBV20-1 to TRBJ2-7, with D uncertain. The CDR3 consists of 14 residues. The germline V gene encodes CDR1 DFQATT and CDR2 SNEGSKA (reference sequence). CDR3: CSARDGRRSYEQYF. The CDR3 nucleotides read TGCAGTGCTCGAGATGGCAGGCGCTCCTACGAGCAGTACTTC.

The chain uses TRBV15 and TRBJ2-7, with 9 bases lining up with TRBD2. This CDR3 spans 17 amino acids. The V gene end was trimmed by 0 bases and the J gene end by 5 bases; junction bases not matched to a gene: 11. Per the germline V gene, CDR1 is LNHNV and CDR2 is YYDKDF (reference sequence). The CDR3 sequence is CATSREEALAGRNEQYF. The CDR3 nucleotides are TGTGCCACCAGCAGAGAGGAAGCGCTAGCGGGAAGGAACGAGCAGTACTTC.

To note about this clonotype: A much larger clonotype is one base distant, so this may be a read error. CDR3 coding DNA: TGCAGTGCCCAGGACAGATCCTCCTACGAGCAGTACTTC. This encodes CSAQDRSSYEQYF. V gene TRBV20-1 combines with J gene TRBJ2-7; tentative D call: TRBD1 (6 bases). V was trimmed by 6 bases and J by 0 bases, leaving 12 bases between them. The CDR3 consists of 13 residues. Germline CDR1 reads DFQATT; CDR2 reads SNEGSKA (reference sequence).

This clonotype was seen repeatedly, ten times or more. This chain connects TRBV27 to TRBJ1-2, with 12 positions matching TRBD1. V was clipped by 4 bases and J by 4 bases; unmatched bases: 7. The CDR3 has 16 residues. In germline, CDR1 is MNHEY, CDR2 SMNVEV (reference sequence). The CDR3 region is CASSSPGTGGGYGYTF. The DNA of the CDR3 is TGTGCCAGCAGTTCCCCCGGGACAGGGGGCGGCTATGGCTACACCTTC.

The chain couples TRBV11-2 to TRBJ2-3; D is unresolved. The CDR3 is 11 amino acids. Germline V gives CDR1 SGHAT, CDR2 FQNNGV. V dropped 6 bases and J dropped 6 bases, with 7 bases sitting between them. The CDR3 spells CASSPFDTQYF. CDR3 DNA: TGTGCCAGCAGTCCCTTCGATACGCAGTATTTT.

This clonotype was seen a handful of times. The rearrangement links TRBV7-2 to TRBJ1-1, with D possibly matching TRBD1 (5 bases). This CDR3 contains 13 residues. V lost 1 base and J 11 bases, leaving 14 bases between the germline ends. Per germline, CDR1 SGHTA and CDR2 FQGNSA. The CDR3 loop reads CASSLGVGRLAFF. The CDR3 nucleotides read TGTGCCAGCAGCTTAGGGGTGGGGCGTCTGGCTTTCTTT.

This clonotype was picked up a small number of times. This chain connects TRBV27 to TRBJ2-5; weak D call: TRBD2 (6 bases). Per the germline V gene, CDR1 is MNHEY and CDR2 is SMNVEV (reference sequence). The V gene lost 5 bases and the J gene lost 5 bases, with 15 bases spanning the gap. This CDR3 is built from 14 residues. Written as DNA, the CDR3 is TGTGCCAGCAGTCTACTGGGACTCTACGAGACCCAGTACTTC. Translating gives CASSLLGLYETQYF.

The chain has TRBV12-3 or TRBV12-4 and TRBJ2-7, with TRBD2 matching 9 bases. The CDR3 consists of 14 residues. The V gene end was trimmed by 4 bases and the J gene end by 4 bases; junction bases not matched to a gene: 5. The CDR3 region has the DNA TGTGCCAGCAGTTCTAGCGGGGTTTTTTACGAGCAGTACTTC. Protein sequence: CASSSSGVFYEQYF.

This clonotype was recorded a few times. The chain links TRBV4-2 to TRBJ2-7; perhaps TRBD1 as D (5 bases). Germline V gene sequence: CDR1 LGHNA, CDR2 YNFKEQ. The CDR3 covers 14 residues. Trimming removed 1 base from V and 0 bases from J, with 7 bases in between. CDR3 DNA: TGTGCCAGCAGCCAAGCCGACAGCTCCTACGAGCAGTACTTC. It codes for CASSQADSSYEQYF.

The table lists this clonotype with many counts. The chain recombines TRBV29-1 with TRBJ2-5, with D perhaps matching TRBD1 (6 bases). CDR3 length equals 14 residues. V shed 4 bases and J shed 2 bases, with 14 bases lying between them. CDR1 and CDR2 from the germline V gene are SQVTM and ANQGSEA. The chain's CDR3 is CSVADRLTQETQYF. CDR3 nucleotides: TGCAGCGTTGCGGACAGACTCACTCAAGAGACCCAGTACTTC.

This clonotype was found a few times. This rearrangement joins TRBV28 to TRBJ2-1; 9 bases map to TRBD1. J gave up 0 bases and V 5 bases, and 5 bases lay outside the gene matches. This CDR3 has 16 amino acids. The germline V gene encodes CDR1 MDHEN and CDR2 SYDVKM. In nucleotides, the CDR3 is TGTGCCAGCAGTGGGACAGGGATGAGCTCCTACAATGAGCAGTTCTTC. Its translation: CASSGTGMSSYNEQFF.

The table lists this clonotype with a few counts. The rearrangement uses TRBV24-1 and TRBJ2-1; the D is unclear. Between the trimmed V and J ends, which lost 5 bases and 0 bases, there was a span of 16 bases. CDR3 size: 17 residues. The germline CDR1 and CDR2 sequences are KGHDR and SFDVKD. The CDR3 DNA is TGTGCCACCAGTGCTCCCCGGCCGAAAAGCTCCTACAATGAGCAGTTCTTC. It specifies CATSAPRPKSSYNEQFF.

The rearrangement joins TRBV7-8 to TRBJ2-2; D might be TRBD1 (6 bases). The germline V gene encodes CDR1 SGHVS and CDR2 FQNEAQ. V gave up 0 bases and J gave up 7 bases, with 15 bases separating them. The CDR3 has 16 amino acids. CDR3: CASSLARRGMDGELFF. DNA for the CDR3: TGTGCCAGCAGCTTAGCGCGCAGGGGTATGGACGGGGAGCTGTTTTTT.

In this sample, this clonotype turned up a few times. The CDR3 sequence is CASSFQGSYNEQFF. The DNA of the CDR3 is TGTGCCAGCAGTTTCCAGGGGTCCTACAATGAGCAGTTCTTC. V and J are TRBV12-3 or TRBV12-4 and TRBJ2-1; D possibly corresponds to TRBD1 (6 bases). The CDR3 length is 14 residues. V lost 3 bases and J lost 1, with 7 bases in between.

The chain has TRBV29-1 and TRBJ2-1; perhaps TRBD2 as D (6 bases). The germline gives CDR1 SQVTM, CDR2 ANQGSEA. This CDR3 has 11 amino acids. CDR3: CRTGVYNEQFF. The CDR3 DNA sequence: TGCAGAACGGGGGTTTACAATGAGCAGTTCTTC.

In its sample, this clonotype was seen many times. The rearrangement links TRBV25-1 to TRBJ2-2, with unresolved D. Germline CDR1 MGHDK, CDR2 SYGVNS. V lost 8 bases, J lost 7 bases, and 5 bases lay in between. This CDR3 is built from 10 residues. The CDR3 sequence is CASSYGELFF. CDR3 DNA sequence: TGTGCCAGCTCCTACGGGGAGCTGTTTTTT.

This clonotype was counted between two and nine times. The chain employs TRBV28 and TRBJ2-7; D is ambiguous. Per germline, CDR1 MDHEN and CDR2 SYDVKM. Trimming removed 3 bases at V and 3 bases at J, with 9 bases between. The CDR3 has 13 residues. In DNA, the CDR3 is TGTGCCAGCAGTTTTAAAGCGCGCTACGAGCAGTACTTC. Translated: CASSFKARYEQYF.

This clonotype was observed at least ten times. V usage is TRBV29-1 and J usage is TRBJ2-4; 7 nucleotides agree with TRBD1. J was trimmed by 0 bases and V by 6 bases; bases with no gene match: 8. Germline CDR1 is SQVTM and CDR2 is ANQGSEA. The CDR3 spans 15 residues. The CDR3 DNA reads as TGCAGCGTGGGGGACAGAGTACTAGCCAAAAACATTCAGTACTTC. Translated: CSVGDRVLAKNIQYF. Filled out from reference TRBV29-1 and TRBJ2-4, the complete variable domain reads SAVISQKPSRDICQRGTSLTIQCQVDSQVTMMFWYRQQPGQSLTLIATANQGSEATYESGFVIDKFPISRPNLTFSTLTVSNMSPEDSSIYLCSVGDRVLAKNIQYFGAGTRLSVL.

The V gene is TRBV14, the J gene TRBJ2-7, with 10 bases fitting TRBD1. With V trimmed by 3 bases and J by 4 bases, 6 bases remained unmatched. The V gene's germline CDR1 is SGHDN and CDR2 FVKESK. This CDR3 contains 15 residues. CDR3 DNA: TGTGCCAGCAGCCATCCGGGACAGGGGACGTACGAGCAGTACTTC. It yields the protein CASSHPGQGTYEQYF.

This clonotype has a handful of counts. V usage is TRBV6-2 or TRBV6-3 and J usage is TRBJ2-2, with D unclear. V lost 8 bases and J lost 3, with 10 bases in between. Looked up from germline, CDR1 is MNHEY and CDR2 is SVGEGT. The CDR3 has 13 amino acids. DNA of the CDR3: TGTGCCAGCCTACGCCCTCACACCGGGGAGCTGTTTTTT. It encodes CASLRPHTGELFF.

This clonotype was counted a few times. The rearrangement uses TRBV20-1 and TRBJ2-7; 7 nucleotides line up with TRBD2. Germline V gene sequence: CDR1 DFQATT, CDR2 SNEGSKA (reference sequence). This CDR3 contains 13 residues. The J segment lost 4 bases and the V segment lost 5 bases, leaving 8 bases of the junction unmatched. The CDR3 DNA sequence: TGCAGTGCTCTCTTGGGGGGGGGATACGAGCAGTACTTC. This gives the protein CSALLGGGYEQYF.

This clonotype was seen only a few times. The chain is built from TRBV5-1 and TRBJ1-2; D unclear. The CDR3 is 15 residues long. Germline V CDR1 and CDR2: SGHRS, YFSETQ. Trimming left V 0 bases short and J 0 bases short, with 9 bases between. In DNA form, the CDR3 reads TGCGCCAGCAGCTTGGGGGTCGCGGCTAACTATGGCTACACCTTC. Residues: CASSLGVAANYGYTF. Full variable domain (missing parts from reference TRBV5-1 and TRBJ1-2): KAGVTQTPRYLIKTRGQQVTLSCSPISGHRSVSWYQQTPGQGLQFLFEYFSETQRNKGNFPGRFSGRQFSNSRSEMNVSTLELGDSALYLCASSLGVAANYGYTFGSGTRLTVV.

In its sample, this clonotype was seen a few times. The CDR3 region is CASSLDSREVNNEQFF. In nucleotides, the CDR3 is TGTGCCAGCAGTTTAGATTCGCGGGAGGTGAACAATGAGCAGTTCTTC. J is TRBJ2-1 and V is TRBV12-3 or TRBV12-4, with TRBD2 identical over 8 bases. After removal of 1 base from V and 5 bases from J, the junction contained 7 bases not matched to a gene. CDR3 length: 16 amino acids.

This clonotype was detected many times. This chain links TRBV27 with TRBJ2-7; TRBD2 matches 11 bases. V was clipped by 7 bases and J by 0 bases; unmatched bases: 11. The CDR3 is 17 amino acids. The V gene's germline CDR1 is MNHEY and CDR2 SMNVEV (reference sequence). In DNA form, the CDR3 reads TGTGCCAGCACCCCGCGACAGGGACTAGCGGTCTCCTACGAGCAGTACTTC. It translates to CASTPRQGLAVSYEQYF.

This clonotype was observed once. The CDR3 sequence: CASSYSLREFGYTF. DNA of the CDR3: TGTGCCAGCAGCTACTCACTAAGGGAGTTTGGCTACACCTTC. The V call is TRBV11-2, the J call TRBJ1-2; D not certain. This CDR3 contains 14 residues. Germline V CDR1 and CDR2: SGHAT, FQNNGV. V was shortened by 4 bases and J by 7 bases, with 16 bases between the two germline ends.

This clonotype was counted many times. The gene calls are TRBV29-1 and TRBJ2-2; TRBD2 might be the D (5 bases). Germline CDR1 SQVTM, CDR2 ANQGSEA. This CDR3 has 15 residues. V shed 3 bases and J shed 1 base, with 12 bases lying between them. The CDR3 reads CSVEVGVGNTGELFF. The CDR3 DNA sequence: TGCAGCGTTGAGGTGGGAGTTGGGAACACCGGGGAGCTGTTTTTT.

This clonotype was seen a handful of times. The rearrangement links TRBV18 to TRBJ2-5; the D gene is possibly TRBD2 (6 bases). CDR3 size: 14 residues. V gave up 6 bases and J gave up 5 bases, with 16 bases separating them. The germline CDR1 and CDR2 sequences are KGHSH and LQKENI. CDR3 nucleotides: TGTGCCAGCTCCCACGGGGGAGACCGGGAGACCCAGTACTTC. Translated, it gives CASSHGGDRETQYF.

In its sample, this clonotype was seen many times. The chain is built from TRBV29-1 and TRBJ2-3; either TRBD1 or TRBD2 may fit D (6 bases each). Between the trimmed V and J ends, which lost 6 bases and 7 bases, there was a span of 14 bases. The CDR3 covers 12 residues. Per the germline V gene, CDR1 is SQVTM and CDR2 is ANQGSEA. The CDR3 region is CSVTGGTHTQYF. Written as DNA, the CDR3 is TGCAGCGTAACCGGGGGCACTCATACGCAGTATTTT.